These 22 T cell receptor beta chains came from one sample sequenced in a study of CD8+CD57+ T cells in acquired aplastic anemia. According to the study, genomic DNA was the template for TCR beta VDJ and CDR3 profiling. TCRdb re-derived calls from the reads in MiXCR, one entry per CDR3 protein. Of approximately 150,000 distinct CDR3 sequences in the sample, around half were seen once. By flow cytometry, patients selected for sequencing had shown an expansion of CD8+CD57+ cells. Sequencing input: sorted CD4+, CD8+, or CD8+CD57+ T cells (not recorded which) from PBMCs. These receptors were taken from a human donor with aplastic anemia.

The chain has TRBV10-1 and TRBJ2-3, with TRBD2 matching over 7 bases. The V gene end was trimmed by 0 bases and the J gene end by 11 bases; junction bases not matched to a gene: 5. The CDR3 runs 13 residues. Germline V lookup: CDR1 WNHNN, CDR2 SYGVQD (reference sequence). The CDR3 nucleotides are TGCGCCAGCAGTGAGTCCCGGACTAGTGAGCAGTATTTT. It is translated as CASSESRTSEQYF.

Remarks on this clonotype: The junction shows a germline mismatch at one end, possibly a read error. The chain recombines TRBV2 with TRBJ1-3; possibly TRBD1 for D (5 bases). CDR3 length equals 16 residues. Germline CDR1 SNHLY, CDR2 FYNNEI. In DNA form, the CDR3 reads TGCGCCAGCAGTGAATTCGCGGGGGGTGGAGGAAACACCATATATTTT. Amino acids: CASSEFAGGGGNTIYF.

This clonotype was recorded many times. The chain combines TRBV3-1 with TRBJ2-7; TRBD2 aligns across 8 bases. The CDR3 sequence is 14 residues long. Losses at the gene ends were 6 bases for V and 4 bases for J; bases not matched to a gene: 8. CDR1 LGHDT and CDR2 YNNKEL come from the germline V gene (reference sequence). CDR3 DNA sequence: TGTGCCAGCAGTGGTAGCGGGGTCCTGTACGAGCAGTACTTC. Its translation: CASSGSGVLYEQYF.

The sample holds many counts of this clonotype. The J gene is TRBJ2-3, the V gene TRBV2, with D possibly TRBD2 on 6 matching bases. The CDR3 is made up of 16 amino acids. The germline gives CDR1 SNHLY, CDR2 FYNNEI. Trimming stripped 3 bases from V and 0 bases from J, with 13 bases between. DNA for the CDR3: TGTGCCAGCAGTGAGGGTAGCGGCACTAGCACAGATACGCAGTATTTT. Its protein product is CASSEGSGTSTDTQYF.

This clonotype has only a few counts. The chain links TRBV7-9 to TRBJ1-4; a weak D match, TRBD1 (6 bases). Deletions cut 7 bases from V and 5 bases from J, with 17 bases between. Looked up from germline, CDR1 is SEHNR and CDR2 is FQNEAQ (reference sequence). The length of the CDR3 is 15 residues. CDR3: CASKTGYTGNEKLFF. In DNA form, the CDR3 reads TGTGCCAGCAAAACCGGATACACAGGGAATGAAAAACTGTTTTTT.

The chain combines TRBV24-1 with TRBJ2-6; 10 bases line up with TRBD2. The CDR3 totals 18 residues. In germline, CDR1 is KGHDR, CDR2 SFDVKD. V shed 5 bases, J shed 0 bases, and the junction held 6 bases outside the gene matches. The CDR3 nucleotides are TGTGCCACCAGTGCCACGACTAGCGGGTACTCTGGGGCCAACGTCCTGACTTTC. Translating it yields CATSATTSGYSGANVLTF.

This clonotype was found a few times. CDR3 bases: TGTGCCAGCAGCCAAGGTGGCCACACTGAAGCTTTCTTT. Protein: CASSQGGHTEAFF. The V and J genes are TRBV3-1 and TRBJ1-1; D is unclear. There are 13 residues in the CDR3. Germline CDR1 reads LGHDT; CDR2 reads YNNKEL (reference sequence). The V and J ends lost 1 base and 3 bases respectively, with 6 bases between them.

This clonotype was seen repeatedly, ten times or more. J is TRBJ1-4 and V is TRBV14; D gene ambiguous. Trimming took off 6 bases at V and 6 bases at J, with 11 bases between the two ends. Germline loops: CDR1 SGHDN, CDR2 FVKESK. The CDR3 length is 13 residues. The CDR3 DNA reads as TGTGCCAGCAGGGGAGGGATAGATGAAAAACTGTTTTTT. Its translation is CASRGGIDEKLFF.

The chain carries TRBV11-3 and TRBJ2-2; D is possibly TRBD1 or TRBD2 (6 bases each). Germline lookup yields CDR1 SGHNT and CDR2 YENEEA. The V end was cut by 7 bases, the J end by 5 bases, with 14 bases between. This CDR3 contains 14 residues. The CDR3 DNA reads as TGTGCCAGCAACTTCGGAGGGGGAACCGGGGAGCTGTTTTTT. This translates into CASNFGGGTGELFF.

In this sample, this clonotype turned up many times. The chain employs TRBV19 and TRBJ2-1, with TRBD2 matching over 16 bases. CDR1 is LNHDA, CDR2 SQIVND, per germline (reference sequence). V shed 8 bases, J shed 2 bases, and the junction held 3 bases outside the gene matches. The CDR3 contains 16 residues. DNA for the CDR3: TGTGCCAGTGGGACTAGCGGGGGGGCGGCCTACAATGAGCAGTTCTTC. Protein: CASGTSGGAAYNEQFF. Full variable domain (rest looked up from reference TRBV19 and TRBJ2-1): DGGITQSPKYLFRKEGQNVTLSCEQNLNHDAMYWYRQDPGQGLRLIYYSQIVNDFQKGDIAEGYSVSREKKESFPLTVTSAQKNPTAFYLCASGTSGGAAYNEQFFGPGTRLTVL.

This clonotype was seen repeatedly, ten times or more. The chain combines TRBV5-1 with TRBJ2-3; TRBD2 might be the D (5 bases). The germline CDR1 and CDR2 sequences are SGHRS and YFSETQ. The CDR3 consists of 15 residues. Trimming cost V 7 bases and J 2 bases, with 17 bases left between them. CDR3: CASGSRGDHTDTQYF. The CDR3 region has the DNA TGCGCCAGCGGAAGTCGGGGTGACCACACAGATACGCAGTATTTT.

The chain joins TRBV20-1 to TRBJ2-1, with D perhaps TRBD2 (5 bases). The germline gives CDR1 DFQATT, CDR2 SNEGSKA (reference sequence). The CDR3 has 12 residues. The V end was cut by 6 bases, the J end by 4 bases, with 10 bases between. The CDR3 sequence: CSAIGLYNEQFF. The CDR3 DNA reads as TGCAGTGCGATCGGACTGTACAATGAGCAGTTCTTC.

The chain combines TRBV7-9 with TRBJ1-1; 8 bases agree with TRBD1. Trimming cost V 5 bases and J 1 base; bases outside gene matches: 6. CDR3 length: 15 residues. Germline CDR1 is SEHNR and CDR2 is FQNEAQ (reference sequence). For the CDR3, the DNA is TGTGCCAGCAGCCTCCGGGACAGGAAGAACACTGAAGCTTTCTTT. Its translation: CASSLRDRKNTEAFF.

The rearrangement links TRBV7-2 to TRBJ2-7; D may be TRBD1 or TRBD2 (5 bases each). Germline V gene sequence: CDR1 SGHTA, CDR2 FQGNSA. This CDR3 is built from 15 residues. Trimming cost V 6 bases and J 3 bases, with 18 bases left between them. For the CDR3, the DNA is TGTGCCAGCAGTCGGGACCTTTGGTCTGTCTACGAGCAGTACTTC. It translates to CASSRDLWSVYEQYF.

Concerning this clonotype: One end of the junction fails to match germline, which may point to a read error. This chain connects TRBV7-8 to TRBJ1-6, with D perhaps matching TRBD1 (6 bases). Germline V CDR1 and CDR2: SGHVS, FQNEAQ. This CDR3 region has 17 residues. CDR3 protein: CASGDETGSSYNSPLHF. CDR3 in DNA: TGTGCCAGCGGCGATGAAACAGGGAGCTCCTATAACTCACCCCTCCACTTT.

In this sample, this clonotype turned up many times. The germline gene is not matched at one end of the junction; a read error may be the cause. The chain joins TRBV7-8 to TRBJ1-2; no clear D gene. CDR1 is SGHVS, CDR2 FQNEAQ, per germline. The CDR3 contains 12 residues. The CDR3 coding sequence is TGTGCCTGCAGCCTCGAGTTGGGGGGCTACACCTTC. This sequence encodes CACSLELGGYTF.

The chain carries TRBV18 and TRBJ2-1; D possibly corresponds to TRBD1 (6 bases). CDR1 is KGHSH, CDR2 LQKENI, per germline. The CDR3 is made up of 15 amino acids. V lost 8 bases to trimming and J lost 0 bases, with 14 bases between them. CDR3 loop: CASAQGPGSYNEQFF. The CDR3 nucleotides read TGTGCCAGCGCACAGGGACCCGGCTCCTACAATGAGCAGTTCTTC.

This clonotype was counted ten times or more. The V and J genes are TRBV6-1 and TRBJ1-2; D may be TRBD1 (5 bases). The V gene lost 4 bases and the J gene lost 4 bases, with 10 bases spanning the gap. The germline gives CDR1 MNHNS, CDR2 SASEGT. The CDR3 is 13 amino acids. The CDR3, as DNA: TGTGCCAGCAGTGGAGGGGACGGCTATGGCTACACCTTC. It yields the protein CASSGGDGYGYTF.

V usage is TRBV19 and J usage is TRBJ2-7, with D maybe TRBD1 (6 bases). From germline, CDR1 is LNHDA and CDR2 SQIVND (reference sequence). Trimming removed 1 base at V and 3 bases at J, with 10 bases between. The CDR3 spans 14 residues. For the CDR3, the DNA is TGTGCCAGTAGTATAGCTGTACAGGGCTACGAGCAGTACTTC. Protein product: CASSIAVQGYEQYF. The variable domain in full, with the rest retrieved from reference TRBV19 and TRBJ2-7, is DGGITQSPKYLFRKEGQNVTLSCEQNLNHDAMYWYRQDPGQGLRLIYYSQIVNDFQKGDIAEGYSVSREKKESFPLTVTSAQKNPTAFYLCASSIAVQGYEQYFGPGTRLTVT.

V is TRBV2 and J is TRBJ1-2, with a weak D call TRBD1 (5 bases). V was trimmed by 4 bases and J by 2 bases, leaving 8 bases between them. CDR1 is SNHLY and CDR2 is FYNNEI in the germline V gene. This CDR3 spans 13 amino acids. The CDR3 DNA follows: TGTGCCAGCAGTGGGGGGGAGAACTATGGCTACACCTTC. Encoded protein: CASSGGENYGYTF.

This clonotype was detected ten times or more. The J gene is TRBJ2-7, the V gene TRBV7-9, with TRBD1 matching 8 bases. With 5 bases clipped from V and 5 bases from J, the junction kept 14 bases outside the gene matches. CDR3 length equals 16 residues. Germline CDR1 is SEHNR and CDR2 is FQNEAQ (reference sequence). CDR3 residues: CASSRTPGGLINEQYF. The CDR3 DNA sequence: TGTGCCAGCAGCCGCACCCCAGGGGGCTTAATCAACGAGCAGTACTTC.

V is TRBV29-1 and J is TRBJ2-5, with TRBD2 matching over 10 bases. This CDR3 has 15 amino acids. CDR1 SQVTM and CDR2 ANQGSEA come from the germline V gene. V was clipped by 6 bases and J by 4 bases; unmatched bases: 11. CDR3 sequence (DNA): TGCAGCGTACTACTATTAGCGGGAGGAGGAGAGACCCAGTACTTC. Protein: CSVLLLAGGGETQYF.